The table lists the clone carrying this T cell receptor (beta chain) with a count of one. Antigen: not known. This sample is part of a study of CD8 T cells in ankylosing spondylitis. Study-wide points: A motif of 7 to 9 highly homologous TCR beta variants was seen as apparently characteristic of ankylosing spondylitis blood. Clones tied to disease were said to be significantly enriched in matched ankylosing spondylitis synovial fluid.

The V end lost 5 bases, the J end lost 5 bases, and 15 bases lay between the germline ends. The CDR3 spans 15 residues. From the 5' RACE reads, TCRdb called clonotypes with MiXCR, one entry per CDR3 protein. The table shows almost 250,000 distinct CDR3 sequences, with 32% occurring only once. Sequenced sample: blood, either unsorted or a sorted T cell fraction (not recorded which). This sequence joins TRBV12-3 or TRBV12-4 and TRBJ2-2; D tentatively fits TRBD1 or TRBD2 (6 bases each). This TCR came from a male donor with ankylosing spondylitis or in good health (not recorded which). CDR3: CASSEGGLGTGELFF. As DNA, the CDR3 is TGTGCCAGCAGTGAGGGGGGCTTGGGGACCGGGGAGCTGTTTTTT.